These 21 T cell receptor beta chains were all obtained from the same sample, sequenced in a study of blood T cell repertoires in COVID-19. Some clones are missing from TCRdb's copy, which holds only in-frame ones; the method was immunoSEQ multiplex PCR. The profile shows 45,000 to 50,000 clones, approximately 85% of them singletons. Sequenced: peripheral blood. These TCRs come from an elderly woman with COVID-19, enrolled during active disease.

The genes are TRBV12-2 and TRBJ2-1; the table's D call TRBD2 went unverified against the DNA. TRBV12-2 is described as a pseudogene. This CDR3 region has 13 residues. The CDR3 DNA reads TGTGCAAGTCGCTTAGTCCACGGGAGAAAGCAGTTCTTC. This sequence encodes CASRLVHGRKQFF.

This clone was observed a few times. The junction and the germline gene differ at one end; a read error may be behind it. The rearrangement links TRBV5-1 to TRBJ1-6, with 9 bases matching TRBD1. This CDR3 spans 13 amino acids. Germline V gene data show CDR1 as SGHRS and CDR2 as YFSETQ. The CDR3 DNA is TGCGCCAGCAGCTCCACCGGGACAGGGCCCCCTGCTTTT. This sequence encodes CASSSTGTGPPAF. Drawing the rest from reference TRBV5-1 and TRBJ1-6, the complete variable domain is KAGVTQTPRYLIKTRGQQVTLSCSPISGHRSVSWYQQTPGQGLQFLFEYFSETQRNKGNFPGRFSGRQFSNSRSEMNVSTLELGDSALYLCASSSTGTGPPAFGNGTRLTVT.

This rearrangement joins TRBV28 to TRBJ2-7; D gene uncertain. This CDR3 spans 14 amino acids. CDR1 is MDHEN and CDR2 is SYDVKM in the germline V gene. V lost 3 bases and J 7 bases, leaving 16 bases between the germline ends. In nucleotides, the CDR3 is TGTGCCAGCAGTTTGGAGCCGGTACTGCGGGAGCAGTACTTC. Its protein is CASSLEPVLREQYF.

This clone occurred once. The genes are TRBV19 and TRBJ2-2; 7 nucleotides match TRBD1. Unmatched junction bases numbered 4, after V lost 7 bases and J lost 2 bases. The CDR3 extends over 14 amino acids. The germline CDR1 and CDR2 sequences are LNHDA and SQIVND (reference sequence). The CDR3 protein is CASKGDRNTGELFF. The DNA of the CDR3 is TGTGCCAGTAAAGGGGACAGAAACACCGGGGAGCTGTTTTTT. The variable domain in full, with the rest retrieved from reference TRBV19 and TRBJ2-2, is DGGITQSPKYLFRKEGQNVTLSCEQNLNHDAMYWYRQDPGQGLRLIYYSQIVNDFQKGDIAEGYSVSREKKESFPLTVTSAQKNPTAFYLCASKGDRNTGELFFGEGSRLTVL.

The chain carries TRBV29-1 and TRBJ2-7; maybe TRBD2 (5 bases). Germline V gene data show CDR1 as SQVTM and CDR2 as ANQGSEA. This CDR3 is 13 amino acids long. V was shortened by 4 bases and J by 3 bases, with 13 bases between the two germline ends. Here the CDR3 DNA reads TGCAGCGTTGGAACGGGGAACCTCTACGAGCAGTACTTC. This codes for CSVGTGNLYEQYF.

The chain combines TRBV7-9 with TRBJ2-7; 10 bases align to TRBD1. The germline gives CDR1 SEHNR, CDR2 FQNEAQ (reference sequence). V shed 6 bases and J 6 bases; nucleotides not matched to a gene: 14. This CDR3 contains 16 residues. In DNA form, the CDR3 reads TGTGCCAGCAGTTCCCCTCCGACAGGGGGCAAGGTCGAGCAGTACTTC. Translating gives CASSSPPTGGKVEQYF.

This clone was picked up one time. The V and J genes are TRBV9 and TRBJ1-1; 7 positions match TRBD1. The CDR3 is made up of 15 amino acids. Trimming at V came to 0 bases and at J to 2 bases, leaving 4 bases not matched to a gene. In germline, CDR1 is SGDLS, CDR2 YYNGEE. For the CDR3, the DNA is TGTGCCAGCAGCGTAGTAGCAGGGGGAAACACTGAAGCTTTCTTT. This encodes CASSVVAGGNTEAFF.

The genes are TRBV7-2 and TRBJ1-5; D is possibly TRBD1 (5 bases). V shed 5 bases and J shed 3 bases, with 17 bases lying between them. Germline V lookup: CDR1 SGHTA, CDR2 FQGNSA. The CDR3 covers 16 residues. CDR3 nucleotides: TGTGCCAGCAGCCTTTATGCAGGGTTGATCAATCAGCCCCAGCATTTT. It translates to CASSLYAGLINQPQHF.

The chain joins TRBV7-9 to TRBJ1-2; TRBD1 is a possible D gene (6 bases). The germline V gene encodes CDR1 SEHNR and CDR2 FQNEAQ (reference sequence). This CDR3 is 13 amino acids long. V was clipped by 0 bases and J by 4 bases, with 6 bases between them. The CDR3 bases are TGTGCCAGCAGCTTAGCAGGGGGCTATGGCTACACCTTC. Its translation is CASSLAGGYGYTF.

The chain carries TRBV27 and TRBJ1-2, with 9 bases identical to TRBD1. This CDR3 spans 15 amino acids. CDR1 is MNHEY and CDR2 is SMNVEV in the germline V gene (reference sequence). J gave up 4 bases and V 5 bases, and 8 bases lay outside the gene matches. CDR3 sequence: CASSKRTGDSYGYTF. In DNA form, the CDR3 reads TGTGCCAGCAGTAAACGGACAGGGGACAGCTATGGCTACACCTTC.

The chain couples TRBV29-1 to TRBJ2-5, with 7 bases lining up with TRBD1. The CDR3 length is 12 residues. Trimming cost V 3 bases and J 5 bases; bases outside gene matches: 3. From germline, CDR1 is SQVTM and CDR2 ANQGSEA. Here the CDR3 DNA reads TGCAGCGTTGAGAGGGGGCGTGAGACCCAGTACTTC. Protein: CSVERGRETQYF.

The chain is built from TRBV28 and TRBJ1-2; 7 positions agree with TRBD1. CDR1 and CDR2 from the germline V gene are MDHEN and SYDVKM. V was clipped by 6 bases and J by 3 bases; unmatched bases: 4. This CDR3 is 13 amino acids long. The CDR3, as DNA: TGTGCCAGCAGGATCGGGACAGACTATGGCTACACCTTC. Its protein is CASRIGTDYGYTF.

V and J are TRBV20-1 and TRBJ1-2; TRBD1 aligns across 9 bases. The CDR3 spans 11 residues. Germline V gene sequence: CDR1 DFQATT, CDR2 SNEGSKA (reference sequence). The CDR3 loop is CRLTGGDGYTF. In DNA, the CDR3 is TGCAGGCTTACAGGGGGCGATGGCTACACCTTC.

The rearrangement joins TRBV29-1 to TRBJ2-7, with D tentatively TRBD1 (5 bases). The V and J ends lost 0 bases and 2 bases respectively, with 5 bases between them. From germline, CDR1 is SQVTM and CDR2 ANQGSEA. The CDR3 sequence is 12 residues long. The CDR3 sequence is CSVEEGPYEQYF. The DNA of the CDR3 is TGCAGCGTTGAAGAGGGGCCCTACGAGCAGTACTTC.

This sequence joins TRBV9 and TRBJ2-1; a weak D match, TRBD2 (6 bases). CDR3 size: 17 residues. Germline CDR1 is SGDLS and CDR2 is YYNGEE. Trimming cost V 1 base and J 1 base, with 15 bases left between them. The CDR3 sequence is CASSVFSGTDSYNEQFF. Here the CDR3 DNA reads TGTGCCAGCAGCGTATTCTCCGGGACTGATTCCTACAATGAGCAGTTCTTC.

This sequence joins TRBV2 and TRBJ1-5; D may be TRBD1 (5 bases). This CDR3 region has 13 residues. The V end lost 4 bases, the J end lost 4 bases, and 8 bases lay between the germline ends. Germline V CDR1 and CDR2: SNHLY, FYNNEI. The CDR3 spells CASSVQDNQPQHF. The CDR3 coding sequence is TGTGCCAGCAGTGTACAGGATAATCAGCCCCAGCATTTT.

V usage is TRBV4-2 and J usage is TRBJ2-7; possible D gene TRBD2, 5 bases. CDR1 and CDR2 from the germline V gene are LGHNA and YNFKEQ. V was clipped by 8 bases and J by 5 bases, with 19 bases between them. This CDR3 comprises 14 residues. This CDR3 reads CASGEVGRENEQYF. DNA of the CDR3: TGTGCCAGCGGAGAGGTAGGACGGGAAAACGAGCAGTACTTC.

This clone was observed once. The V gene is TRBV6-5, the J gene TRBJ2-5; 8 nucleotides agree with TRBD2. V was clipped by 4 bases and J by 1 base; unmatched bases: 5. Germline loops: CDR1 MNHEY, CDR2 SVGAGI. The CDR3 is 15 residues long. CDR3 amino acids: CASSSGLARQETQYF. CDR3 nucleotides: TGTGCCAGCAGTTCCGGACTAGCCCGCCAAGAGACCCAGTACTTC.

This chain joins TRBV27 and TRBJ1-1, with 7 bases lining up with TRBD1. This CDR3 has 13 residues. CDR1 MNHEY and CDR2 SMNVEV come from the germline V gene (reference sequence). Trimming removed 2 bases from V and 10 bases from J; junction bases left unmatched: 7. CDR3 nucleotides: TGTGCCAGCAGTTTAAGTGGCCCAGGGGGAGCTTTCTTT. It encodes CASSLSGPGGAFF.

The CDR3: CASSGSGYNEQFF. Written as DNA, the CDR3 is TGTGCCAGCAGCGGGTCAGGGTACAATGAGCAGTTCTTC. The rearrangement links TRBV11-3 to TRBJ2-1; TRBD1 might be the D (5 bases). The CDR3 runs to 13 residues. The V end lost 5 bases, the J end lost 4 bases, and 9 bases lay between the germline ends. Germline loops: CDR1 SGHNT, CDR2 YENEEA.

This rearrangement joins TRBV6-1 to TRBJ1-5; possible D gene TRBD1, 5 bases. CDR1 and CDR2 from the germline V gene are MNHNS and SASEGT. The V end lost 3 bases, the J end lost 5 bases, and 11 bases lay between the germline ends. The CDR3 sequence is 14 residues long. The chain's CDR3 is CASSEARADQPQHF. CDR3 bases: TGTGCCAGCAGTGAGGCCAGGGCGGATCAGCCCCAGCATTTT.